This T cell receptor (beta chain) was captured in a study of cytomegalovirus exposure and HLA in healthy donors (TCRdb year 2017). Looking at the study overall: An earlier analysis of several hundred of the donors reported about 260 Gb of sequence data and approximately 120 million unique TCR beta sequences obtained from about 200 million T cells. The number of typed donors differed by locus: about 629-640 for A, B, C, DRB1 and DQB1; 500 to 550 for DQA1; approximately 610 for DPA1; and 400 to 480 for DPB1. A separate validation cohort of over 95 different subjects was used in addition to the roughly 670-subject first cohort. The study was designed to test whether signatures of past pathogen exposure could be identified by cataloging public T cell receptors. Roughly 5 DR-DQ haplotypes were handled as single units for association and clustering because linkage in the cohort was strong. The genetic ancestry cluster associated with self-reported Caucasian donors included 81% of the roughly 400 genotyped donors. Across about 370 genotyped donors of the cohort, an average of roughly 250,000 unique TCR beta nucleotide sequences per donor were sequenced, and roughly 17% of those sequences were non-productive. Donor age, sex, ethnicity and CMV serostatus were collected together with the repertoire data. To predict cytomegalovirus infection status, the study brought together high-throughput TCR immunosequencing, statistical association of individual TCRs with disease status, and machine learning. HLA typing covered class I and class II loci at four-digit resolution. To decide whether each TCR beta V gene segment behaved as functional or pseudogenic, an earlier analysis of approximately 590 of the donors relied on high-throughput TCR beta sequencing. In a later analysis, previously published TCR beta repertoires from hundreds of donors were re-analyzed and high-resolution HLA genotyping was added so that TCR occurrence patterns could be studied. The study profiled the T cell repertoires of 500 to 800 subjects by immunosequencing and related them to cytomegalovirus serostatus. All discovery cohort repertoires had been generated on a single sequencing platform. Rather than drawing on any new phenotypic data, the later analysis identified candidate immune exposures from TCR beta sequences and the way those sequences occurred across donors. Roughly 300 gigabases of sequencing data and some 85 million unique TCR sequences were included in an early release covering about 620 HLA-typed donors. Genome-wide SNP genotypes for about three fifths of the roughly 700 donors were used in a later genetic analysis, which treated that subset as a discovery cohort. What the research found in general, with its limitations: Specific HLA alleles were associated with some 15,000 TCR beta sequences at a false discovery rate of 0.05 in a later analysis. Assigning TCR associations to individual alleles was difficult when HLA alleles, especially DR and DQ, strongly co-occurred. The authors suggested that the approach could potentially be generalized to other disease states and immunological phenotypes. V-gene and J-gene trimming of TCR beta chains was associated with a missense DCLRE1C variant in a later genetic analysis, and the association was replicated in an independent cohort. A later genetic analysis reported fewer N-insertions in productive TCRs among donors in an Asian-associated ancestry cluster than the roughly 700-donor mean. A further reported finding was that TCR beta sequences accurately predicted the HLA-A and HLA-B alleles for most subjects in the first cohort. While some public TCRs were present in many individuals, most TCR sequences turned up only very rarely across donors. A few of the identified cytomegalovirus-associated TCR beta chains were confirmed in vitro to be specific for cytomegalovirus antigens. A later analysis found that TCR association rates varied across HLA loci, with DRB1 alleles showing the most associated TCRs and HLA-C alleles the fewest. The presence/absence analyses assumed that sequencing depth was roughly uniform across donors, and that assumption may not be true. A later analysis found that HLA-associated TCR beta chains were more clonally expanded and had lower generation probabilities than equally common non-associated chains. The classifier was reported to diagnose cytomegalovirus status with high specificity and sensitivity in both the original cohort and the validation cohort. The earlier analysis of about 600 of the donors excluded some 15 rarely observed V segments, including chromosome 9 orphons, because counts were too low. The study listed approximately 150 TCR beta chains as associated with cytomegalovirus. The only immune exposure information available for the cohort was CMV serostatus. The sequencing pipeline was judged likely to have produced a cluster of highly shared sequence variants as a technical artifact. An earlier analysis of around 540 of the donors showed that most TCR beta V segments appeared in productive rearrangements either about 87% or about 30% of the time, which broadly matched IMGT annotations. Correlated functional status among segregating V segments might be attributable to linkage disequilibrium, but an unknown experimental factor could not be ruled out. Some IMGT-functional V segments, including TRBV6-2 and TRBV6-3, could not be told apart with the 87-base-pair reads, so those segments were excluded. Most CMV-associated TCR beta chains appeared to be HLA-restricted in a later analysis, and the HLA associations seemed to be driven largely by CMV exposure. Because HLA typing was unavailable for some donors at each locus, only the typed subset was used in association tests. In this cohort, only TCR beta chains were sequenced, and detectable features were limited by the absence of alpha or paired-chain data. In a later analysis, several top co-occurrence clusters were reported to appear linked to parvovirus B19, influenza, CMV and Epstein-Barr virus.

The cohort consisted of 600 to 750 healthy bone marrow donors. All cohort members were sampled while nominally healthy, although unrecorded immune exposures were likely present. The donor tested CMV seronegative, placing the donor among the 350 to 400 seronegative members of the cohort. A peripheral blood sample was provided by each donor, and peripheral blood mononuclear cells were used for TCR beta sequencing. The Qiagen DNeasy Blood Extraction Kit was used to extract genomic DNA from the blood cell samples. Including the terminal cysteine and phenylalanine, the CDR3 comprises 17 residues. Of the read, only the CDR3 DNA is kept; its 51 bases are in frame from base 1. CDR1 and CDR2, looked up from the germline V gene (reference sequence), are LNHDA and SQIVND. The library was made by the immunoSEQ multiplex PCR assay. For the multiplex PCR, a mixture combining 60 forward primers for TCR Vbeta segments and 13 reverse primers for TCR Jbeta segments was used. Amplification of the CDR3 region of rearranged TCR beta genes was performed with a multiplex PCR assay on genomic DNA. The amplified TCR beta libraries were sequenced on the Illumina HiSeq System as 87-base-pair reads. The authors' analysis ran thus. In a later analysis, roughly 80 million unique TCR beta chains were counted across the roughly 700 repertoires, and around 10 million of these chains were shared by at least two donors. Raw reads were error-corrected and collapsed into unique sequences by a nearest-neighbor algorithm in which closely related sequences were merged to remove PCR and sequencing errors. To assign V, D and J gene segments, CDR3 sequences were aligned to IMGT reference sequences. Each retained sequence needed at least a six-nucleotide match to both a V gene segment and a J gene segment. Rearrangements were classified as productive when the CDR3 lacked stop codons and remained in frame with V and J, and all other rearrangements were classified as non-productive. Following IMGT convention, CDR3 was defined as the stretch from the second conserved V-encoded cysteine up to the conserved J-encoded phenylalanine. Sequences without an unambiguous match to a single V gene segment were excluded from the earlier analysis of 450 to 650 of the donors. An earlier analysis of almost 600 of the donors classified V segments as functional when productive rearrangements were above 56.7% and as segregating when the standard deviation between donors was above 5%. A statistical classification framework was developed to diagnose cytomegalovirus status using the catalog of TCR beta chain sequences. V and J gene assignment, in a later analysis, came from comparing TCR nucleotide sequences with IMGT/GENE-DB human TR gene sequences. A later analysis assigned CDR3 sequences and most-parsimonious VDJ recombination scenarios with the TCRdist pipeline. In a later analysis, each TCR beta chain was defined by its CDR3 amino acid sequence together with its V-gene family, and reads lacking a unique V-gene family were excluded. As a way to deal with suspected cross-contamination and a sequencing artifact, a later analysis dropped 450 to 600 nucleotide sequences that were highly shared and had low generation probability. A later analysis calculated a clonal expansion index for each public chain from normalized within-repertoire ranks of inferred template counts. Generation probabilities in a later analysis came from a VDJ recombination model fitted to out-of-frame rearrangements, and those results were checked against IGoR. A later analysis scored TCR-TCR, TCR-HLA and TCR-CMV co-occurrence with hypergeometric tests, applying a repertoire-size bias correction to TCR pairs. False discovery rates were estimated in a later analysis by permuting HLA or CMV assignments 20 times. In a later analysis, co-occurring TCRs were grouped using DBSCAN, with TCRdist sequence similarity added in when clustering inside HLA-allele-positive subsets. Repertoires with fewer than 30,000 or more than 120,000 public chains were left out of co-occurrence clustering, as were five repertoires with anomalous nucleotide sharing. What TCRdb holds here is the immuneACCESS table cut down to in-frame rearrangements. Part of the clones is not present; checked against another copy, under half of the missing clones reflect an unresolved V gene, and the others are unexplained. Clone size and V and J calls were adopted from that table, with D and trimming inferred from the DNA. This sample holds roughly 220,000 clones; approximately 78% were observed only once. Roughly 3.1% of the sample is held by the ten biggest clonotypes.

As concerns this clone: It lacks a known antigen. Mismatch with germline at one junction end may stem from a read error.

The sequence came from a man under 40 in good health and CMV-seronegative. Specimen: PBMCs. The sequence joins TRBV19 to TRBJ2-6, and the D gene may be TRBD1, 5 bases matching. The CDR3 here reads CASSIEYRRAGASVLTF. The nucleotides read TGTGCCAGTAGTATAGAATATCGCAGGGCTGGGGCCAGCGTCCTGACTTTC.